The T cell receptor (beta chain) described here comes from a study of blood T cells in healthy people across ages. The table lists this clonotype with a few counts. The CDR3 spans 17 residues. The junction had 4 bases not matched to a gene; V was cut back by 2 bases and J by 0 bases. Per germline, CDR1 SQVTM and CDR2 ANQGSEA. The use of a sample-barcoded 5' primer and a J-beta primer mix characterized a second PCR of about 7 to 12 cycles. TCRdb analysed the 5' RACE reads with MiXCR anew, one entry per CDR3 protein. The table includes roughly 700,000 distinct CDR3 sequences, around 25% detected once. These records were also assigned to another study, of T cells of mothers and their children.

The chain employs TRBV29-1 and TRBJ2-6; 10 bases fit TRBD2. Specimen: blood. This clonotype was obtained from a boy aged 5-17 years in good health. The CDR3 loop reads CSVERTSGSSGANVLTF. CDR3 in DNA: TGCAGCGTTGAACGGACTAGCGGAAGCTCTGGGGCCAACGTCCTGACTTTC.